The sequence of this T cell receptor beta chain was determined in a study of regulatory T cells in long-lasting Graves disease. General study points: Between persistent patients, 2,500 to 3,500 public clonotypes were shared, exceeding the approximately 990 shared between new patients. Preferential use of TRBV28, TRBJ1-2 and TRBJ2-5 was seen in persistent disease.

Regarding time point: persistent/refractory GD, antithyroid drugs over 5 years with positive TRAb. The TCR library used RNA extracted from PBMCs. The germline gives CDR1 SQVTM, CDR2 ANQGSEA. Trimming shortened V by 4 bases and J by 0 bases, and 6 bases separated the two germline ends. The CDR3 consists of 12 residues. Arm-PCR with iRepertoire HTBI primers amplified the CDR3 regions for these TCR beta libraries. Methods used by the authors: 60 or so TRBV and approximately 13 TRBJ segments were identified across samples. Via MiXCR, TCRdb re-called the multiplex PCR reads, giving one row per CDR3 protein. The V and J calls, along with clone size, are taken from TCRdb and not from the paper's own processing. Of around 460,000 distinct CDR3 sequences in the sample, less than 25% are singletons; the top ten hold 13%. There are a few counts of this clonotype. The antigen remains unidentified.

This specimen was peripheral blood mononuclear cells (PBMCs), taken when the disease was refractory, from a patient treated with antithyroid drugs. The sequence was obtained from a female donor with Graves disease. The rearrangement joins TRBV29-1 to TRBJ1-1; D is ambiguous. The CDR3 is CSVAEMNTEAFF. As DNA, the CDR3 is TGCAGCGTTGCGGAGATGAACACTGAAGCTTTCTTT.